The rows below give T cell receptor beta chains drawn from one sample of a study of OX40 agonist ivuxolimab in advanced cancers. Profiling relied on immunoSEQ multiplex PCR, and the TCRdb table lists in-frame clones only, not all of them. Among more than 75,000 clones listed, around 80% were seen once. Sequenced here: CD4+ or CD8+ T cells sorted from blood, sampled in a trial of the OX40 agonist ivuxolimab. Receptor source: an adult with an advanced solid tumor such as melanoma, head and neck, liver or kidney cancer. Both conserved end residues are part of each CDR3. The D gene is left open where the match is weak. Expanded clones are given a class, and other clones once, few, many or no size at all.

abundance: NA; v_gene: TRBV5-6; d_gene: NA; j_gene: TRBJ1-2; CDR3aa: CASSLGRGGKGYTF; CDR3nt: TGTGCCAGCAGCTTGGGAAGGGGCGGTAAGGGCTACACCTTC
abundance: NA; v_gene: TRBV28; d_gene: NA; j_gene: TRBJ1-6; CDR3aa: CASRYVGSPLHF; CDR3nt: TGTGCCAGCAGATACGTGGGTTCACCCCTCCACTTT
abundance: NA; v_gene: TRBV5-6; d_gene: TRBD2; j_gene: TRBJ2-5; CDR3aa: CASSLGLERGAETQYF; CDR3nt: TGTGCCAGCAGCTTGGGTTTGGAGCGGGGGGCGGAGACCCAGTACTTC
abundance: NA; v_gene: TRBV10-3; d_gene: NA; j_gene: TRBJ2-7; CDR3aa: CAISVTSYEQYF; CDR3nt: TGTGCCATCAGTGTGACGTCCTACGAGCAGTACTTC
abundance: NA; v_gene: TRBV19; d_gene: TRBD1; j_gene: TRBJ1-5; CDR3aa: CASSSTGDDNQPQQF; CDR3nt: TGTGCCAGTAGTAGTACAGGGGACGACAATCAGCCCCAGCAGTTT
abundance: few; v_gene: TRBV4-1; d_gene: NA; j_gene: TRBJ1-2; CDR3aa: CASSRPASGYTF; CDR3nt: TGCGCCAGCAGCCGTCCGGCTAGCGGCTACACCTTC
abundance: NA; v_gene: TRBV11-3; d_gene: NA; j_gene: TRBJ2-2; CDR3aa: CASSAVGSWNTNTGELFF; CDR3nt: TGTGCCAGCAGCGCAGTGGGATCATGGAACACGAACACCGGGGAGCTGTTTTTT
abundance: NA; v_gene: TRBV4-3; d_gene: NA; j_gene: TRBJ1-4; CDR3aa: CASSPSPRGGNEKLFF; CDR3nt: TGCGCCAGCAGCCCCAGTCCCCGAGGAGGGAATGAAAAACTGTTTTTT
abundance: NA; v_gene: TRBV6-5; d_gene: TRBD1; j_gene: TRBJ2-1; CDR3aa: CASLPGQGDIYEQFF; CDR3nt: TGTGCCAGCCTCCCGGGACAGGGGGACATATACGAGCAGTTCTTC
abundance: NA; v_gene: TRBV14; d_gene: TRBD1; j_gene: TRBJ1-2; CDR3aa: CASSPGQVDSSGYTF; CDR3nt: TGTGCCAGCAGCCCCGGACAGGTTGACTCCAGTGGCTACACCTTC
abundance: NA; v_gene: TRBV7-2; d_gene: NA; j_gene: TRBJ2-1; CDR3aa: CASSSRGINEQFF; CDR3nt: TGTGCCAGCAGCTCCCGGGGCATAAATGAGCAGTTCTTC
abundance: NA; v_gene: TRBV2; d_gene: NA; j_gene: TRBJ2-1; CDR3aa: CASRRQVYEQFF; CDR3nt: TGTGCCAGCAGGCGACAGGTCTATGAGCAGTTCTTC
abundance: NA; v_gene: TRBV7-9; d_gene: NA; j_gene: TRBJ2-5; CDR3aa: CASSLEGGETQYF; CDR3nt: TGTGCCAGCAGCTTAGAGGGGGGTGAGACCCAGTACTTC
abundance: NA; v_gene: TRBV19; d_gene: TRBD1; j_gene: TRBJ1-1; CDR3aa: CASSTPDRVNTEAFF; CDR3nt: TGTGCCAGTAGTACCCCAGACAGGGTGAACACTGAAGCTTTCTTT
abundance: NA; v_gene: TRBV27; d_gene: TRBD1; j_gene: TRBJ1-1; CDR3aa: CATQDRGSSYAFF; CDR3nt: TGTGCCACCCAGGACAGGGGATCGAGTTATGCTTTCTTT
abundance: NA; v_gene: TRBV10-2; d_gene: TRBD1; j_gene: TRBJ2-2; CDR3aa: CASRQPGQGHGELFF; CDR3nt: TGCGCCAGCAGACAGCCGGGACAGGGACACGGGGAGCTGTTTTTT
abundance: NA; v_gene: TRBV29-1; d_gene: NA; j_gene: TRBJ2-1; CDR3aa: CSALTLVLDNEQFF; CDR3nt: TGCAGCGCTCTAACCTTAGTGTTGGACAATGAGCAGTTCTTC
abundance: NA; v_gene: TRBV5-1; d_gene: TRBD1; j_gene: TRBJ2-1; CDR3aa: CASSSGTGDNEQFF; CDR3nt: TGCGCCAGCAGCTCCGGGACAGGGGACAATGAGCAGTTCTTC
abundance: NA; v_gene: TRBV5-5; d_gene: NA; j_gene: TRBJ2-7; CDR3aa: CASSLNSRTAAYEQYF; CDR3nt: TGTGCCAGCAGCCTAAACAGTAGGACGGCGGCCTACGAGCAGTACTTC
abundance: NA; v_gene: TRBV7-9; d_gene: NA; j_gene: TRBJ2-5; CDR3aa: CASSLVVGDTEYQETQYF; CDR3nt: TGTGCCAGCAGCTTAGTGGTTGGCGACACGGAGTACCAAGAGACCCAGTACTTC
abundance: once; v_gene: TRBV28; d_gene: NA; j_gene: TRBJ1-3; CDR3aa: CASSTPQGFSGNTIYF; CDR3nt: TGTGCCAGCAGTACCCCACAGGGCTTCTCTGGAAACACCATATATTTT
abundance: once; v_gene: TRBV18; d_gene: NA; j_gene: TRBJ1-4; CDR3aa: CASSPRLLVEGEKLFF; CDR3nt: TGTGCCAGCTCACCGAGACTACTGGTCGAGGGGGAAAAACTGTTTTTT
abundance: NA; v_gene: TRBV6-1; d_gene: NA; j_gene: TRBJ2-3; CDR3aa: CASRGLQFTDTQYF; CDR3nt: TGTGCCAGTCGCGGACTTCAGTTCACAGATACGCAGTATTTT
abundance: once; v_gene: TRBV6-5; d_gene: NA; j_gene: TRBJ1-3; CDR3aa: CASRTTGSGNTIYF; CDR3nt: TGTGCCAGCAGGACCACAGGGTCTGGAAACACCATATATTTT
abundance: NA; v_gene: TRBV2; d_gene: NA; j_gene: TRBJ2-1; CDR3aa: CASRANRVSYNEQFF; CDR3nt: TGTGCCAGCAGAGCCAACAGGGTGTCCTACAATGAGCAGTTCTTC
abundance: once; v_gene: TRBV6-5; d_gene: NA; j_gene: TRBJ1-1; CDR3aa: CASSYDALDTEAFF; CDR3nt: TGTGCCAGCAGTTATGACGCTTTGGACACTGAAGCTTTCTTT